This T cell receptor (beta chain) was observed in a study of cytomegalovirus exposure and HLA in healthy donors (dated by TCRdb to 2015 to 2018). Study-wide context: An earlier analysis of more than 550 of the donors reported over 250 Gb of sequence data and 117 million unique TCR beta sequences obtained from 150 million to 200 million T cells. Roughly 300 gigabases of sequencing data and 91 million or so unique TCR sequences made up an early release that covered 500 to 650 HLA-typed donors. The genetic ancestry cluster associated with self-reported Caucasian donors included about 84% of the 300 to 400 genotyped donors. The study aimed to test whether signatures of past pathogen exposure could be identified by cataloging public T cell receptors. The study profiled the T cell repertoires of approximately 700 subjects by immunosequencing and related them to cytomegalovirus serostatus. A separate validation cohort of over a hundred different subjects was used in addition to the roughly 670-subject first cohort. To predict cytomegalovirus infection status, the study brought together high-throughput TCR immunosequencing, statistical association of individual TCRs with disease status, and machine learning. In a later analysis, previously published TCR beta repertoires from 600 to 850 donors were re-analyzed and high-resolution HLA genotyping was added so that TCR occurrence patterns could be studied. Rather than drawing on any new phenotypic data, the later analysis identified candidate immune exposures from TCR beta sequences and the way those sequences occurred across donors. In an earlier analysis of roughly 540 of the donors, high-throughput TCR beta sequencing was used to judge whether each TCR beta V gene segment behaved as functional or pseudogenic. Donor age, sex, ethnicity and CMV serostatus were collected together with the repertoire data. In a later genetic analysis, genome-wide SNP genotypes for about three fifths of the roughly 670 donors were used, and that subset was treated as a discovery cohort. All discovery cohort repertoires had been generated using a single sequencing platform. HLA typing included class I and class II loci at four-digit resolution. The number of typed donors differed by locus: roughly 629-630 for A, B, C, DRB1 and DQB1; approximately 520 for DQA1; fewer than 610 for DPA1; and about 450 for DPB1. About five DR-DQ haplotypes were handled as single units for association and clustering, since linkage in the cohort was strong. Among about 400 genotyped donors of the cohort, an average of around 250,000 unique TCR beta nucleotide sequences was sequenced per donor, of which about 19% were non-productive. Broader findings and caveats from the paper: In both the original and validation cohorts, the classifier was reported to diagnose cytomegalovirus status with high specificity and sensitivity. In a later genetic analysis, a missense DCLRE1C variant was associated with V-gene and J-gene trimming of TCR beta chains, and the association was replicated in an independent cohort. A group of highly shared sequence variants was considered likely to be a technical artifact of the sequencing pipeline. In this cohort, only TCR beta chains were sequenced, and detectable features were limited by the absence of alpha or paired-chain data. At a false discovery rate of 0.05, a later analysis linked 16,000 or so TCR beta sequences to specific HLA alleles. In vitro tests confirmed that a few of the cytomegalovirus-associated TCR beta chains recognize cytomegalovirus antigens. A later analysis found that TCR association rates varied across HLA loci, with DRB1 alleles showing the most associated TCRs and HLA-C alleles the fewest. A later analysis found that HLA-associated TCR beta chains were more clonally expanded and had lower generation probabilities than equally common non-associated chains. A later analysis found that most CMV-associated TCR beta chains appeared HLA-restricted, with HLA associations seemingly driven largely by CMV exposure. Strong co-occurrence of HLA alleles, especially DR and DQ, made assigning TCR associations to individual alleles difficult. A later genetic analysis reported fewer N-insertions in productive TCRs among donors in an Asian-associated ancestry cluster than the approximately 700-donor mean. According to the authors, the approach could potentially be generalized to other disease states and immunological phenotypes. CMV serostatus was the only immune exposure information available for the cohort. In the study, 150 to 200 TCR beta chains were listed as associated with cytomegalovirus. Correlated functional status among segregating V segments might be attributable to linkage disequilibrium, but an unknown experimental factor could not be ruled out. In an earlier analysis of around 600 of the donors, most TCR beta V segments appeared in productive rearrangements about 90% or about 30% of the time, broadly matching IMGT annotations. Roughly 17 rarely observed V segments, including chromosome 9 orphons, were excluded from the earlier analysis of about 500 of the donors because counts were too low. Most TCR sequences were seen in very few donors, while some public TCRs were found in many individuals. Because HLA typing was missing for some donors at each locus, association tests included only the typed subset. A further reported finding was that TCR beta sequences accurately predicted the HLA-A and HLA-B alleles for most subjects in the first cohort. Sequencing depth was assumed to be roughly uniform across donors in the presence/absence analyses, though that assumption may not hold. A later analysis reported that several top co-occurrence clusters appeared linked to parvovirus B19, influenza, CMV and Epstein-Barr virus.

Receptor libraries were prepared by the immunoSEQ multiplex PCR assay. For the multiplex PCR, a mixture combining 60 forward primers for TCR Vbeta segments and 13 reverse primers for TCR Jbeta segments was used. Amplification of the CDR3 region of rearranged TCR beta genes was performed with a multiplex PCR assay on genomic DNA. Amplified TCR beta libraries were sequenced as 87-base-pair reads on the Illumina HiSeq System. In the paper's pipeline: In a later analysis, 70 million to 95 million unique TCR beta chains were counted across the roughly 700 repertoires, and roughly 10 million of these chains were shared by at least two donors. To remove PCR and sequencing errors, raw reads were error-corrected and collapsed into unique sequences using a nearest-neighbor algorithm that merged closely related sequences. V, D and J gene segments were assigned by aligning CDR3 sequences to IMGT reference sequences. For a sequence to be retained, a match of at least six nucleotides to both a V gene segment and a J gene segment was required. A rearrangement was called productive if the CDR3 had no stop codons and remained in frame with V and J, and every other rearrangement was called non-productive. Following IMGT convention, CDR3 was defined as the stretch from the second conserved V-encoded cysteine up to the conserved J-encoded phenylalanine. The earlier analysis of fewer than 750 of the donors excluded sequences that lacked an unambiguous match to a single V gene segment. In an earlier analysis of approximately 590 of the donors, a V segment was called functional when productive rearrangements were above 56.7%, and segregating when the standard deviation between donors exceeded 5%. To diagnose cytomegalovirus status from the catalog of TCR beta chain sequences, a statistical classification framework was built. V and J gene assignment, in a later analysis, came from comparing TCR nucleotide sequences with IMGT/GENE-DB human TR gene sequences. In a later analysis, CDR3 sequences and most-parsimonious VDJ recombination scenarios were assigned using the TCRdist pipeline. A later analysis defined each TCR beta chain by its CDR3 amino acid sequence plus V-gene family, and excluded reads lacking a unique V-gene family. A later analysis removed over 500 highly shared, low-generation-probability nucleotide sequences to deal with suspected cross-contamination and a sequencing artifact. In a later analysis, a clonal expansion index for each public chain was calculated from normalized within-repertoire ranks of inferred template counts. A later analysis computed generation probabilities with a VDJ recombination model fitted to out-of-frame rearrangements, and checked the results against IGoR. In a later analysis, hypergeometric tests were used to score TCR-TCR, TCR-HLA and TCR-CMV co-occurrence, with a repertoire-size bias correction applied to TCR pairs. To estimate false discovery rates, a later analysis permuted the HLA or CMV assignments 20 times. In a later analysis, co-occurring TCRs were grouped using DBSCAN, and TCRdist sequence similarity was added for clustering within HLA-allele-positive subsets. Repertoires with fewer than 30,000 or more than 120,000 public chains, plus five repertoires with anomalous nucleotide sharing, were excluded from co-occurrence clustering. Imported from immuneACCESS, the table was reduced by TCRdb to in-frame sequences with V and J called. These copies leave out some clones; in studies compared against another copy, an unresolved V gene accounts for under half, and the cause of the remainder is not known. V, J and clone size are those of that table, while D and trimming were read from the DNA. A total of roughly 140,000 clones appear in this sample, less than 9.5% of them only once. The ten largest clones add up to approximately 2% of the sample.

This clone was picked up a small number of times. The target of this receptor is not known. Per-base qualities were not stored, and no clone one base away is much larger. The cohort consisted of approximately 690 healthy bone marrow donors. At the time of sampling, all cohort members were nominally healthy, though unrecorded immune exposures were likely present. The donor tested CMV seronegative, placing the donor among the roughly 400 seronegative members of the cohort. A peripheral blood sample was collected from each donor, and TCR beta sequencing was performed on peripheral blood mononuclear cells. The Qiagen DNeasy Blood Extraction Kit was used to extract genomic DNA from the blood cell samples. The sample comprised PBMCs. This clonotype was obtained from a male donor in good health and CMV-seronegative.

The bases are TGTGCCAGCAGCCAAGACGCGGCGTACGACTATGGCTACACCTTC. This yields the protein CASSQDAAYDYGYTF. The rearranged chain carries TRBV4-2 and TRBJ1-2; the D gene is unclear. Taken from cysteine to phenylalanine, the CDR3 has 15 residues. Left in the record is the CDR3 DNA by itself, 45 bases read in frame from the first base. V was cut back by 0 bases and J by 3 bases, leaving a gap of 11 bases between them. CDR1 and CDR2, looked up from the germline V gene, are LGHNA and YNFKEQ.